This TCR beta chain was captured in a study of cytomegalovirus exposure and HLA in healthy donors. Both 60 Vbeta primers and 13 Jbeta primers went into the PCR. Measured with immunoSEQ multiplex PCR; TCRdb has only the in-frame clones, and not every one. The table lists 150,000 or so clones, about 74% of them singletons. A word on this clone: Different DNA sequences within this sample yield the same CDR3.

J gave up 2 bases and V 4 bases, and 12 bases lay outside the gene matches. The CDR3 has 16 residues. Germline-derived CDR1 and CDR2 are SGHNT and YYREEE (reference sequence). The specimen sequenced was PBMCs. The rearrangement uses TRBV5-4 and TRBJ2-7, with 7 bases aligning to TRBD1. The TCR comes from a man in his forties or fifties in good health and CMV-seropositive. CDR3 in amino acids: CASSPSRDRPTYEQYF. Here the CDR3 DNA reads TGTGCCAGCAGCCCCTCCCGGGACAGACCGACCTACGAGCAGTACTTC.